The rows below give T cell receptor beta chains drawn from one sample of a study of CD8 T cells in ankylosing spondylitis. TCRdb reprocessed the 5' RACE reads via MiXCR and lists one record per CDR3 protein. The sample has 200,000 to 300,000 distinct CDR3 sequences, about 10% seen once. The sequenced sample consisted of blood, either unsorted or a sorted T cell fraction (not recorded which). These TCRs come from a male donor with ankylosing spondylitis or in good health (not recorded which). Both conserved end residues are part of each CDR3. A D gene is named only where the DNA matches it firmly. A row's size may be missing; if present it is once, few, many or a size class.

TRBV3-1,-,TRBJ2-5,12,many,TGTGCCAGCAGCCAGATAAGGGAGACCCAGTACTTC,CASSQIRETQYF
TRBV3-1,-,TRBJ2-1,18,-,TGTGCCAGCAGCCAAGATTTGGTTGTGCACAGCTCCTACAATGAGCAGTTCTTC,CASSQDLVVHSSYNEQFF
TRBV6-1,TRBD1,TRBJ2-6,17,many,TGTGCCAGCAAGGACAGGGGGGGAGGCTCTGGGGCCAACGTCCTGACTTTC,CASKDRGGGSGANVLTF
TRBV28,-,TRBJ2-7,12,few,TGTGCCAGCAGTTTGACAGCCCAGGAGCAGTACTTC,CASSLTAQEQYF
TRBV2,-,TRBJ1-1,12,-,TGTGCCAGCAGGGAATTGAACACTGAAGCTTTCTTT,CASRELNTEAFF
TRBV12-3/TRBV12-4,-,TRBJ2-5,13,many,TGTGCCAGCAGTTTCCAGGGCATAGAGACCCAGTACTTC,CASSFQGIETQYF
TRBV5-6,-,TRBJ1-2,15,-,TGTGCCAGCAGCCCCCAGGTGGGCAGGGACTATGGCTACACCTTC,CASSPQVGRDYGYTF
TRBV9,TRBD2,TRBJ2-1,17,many,TGTGCCAGCAGCGCTTCCGGGACTAGCGGGGGACACAATGAGCAGTTCTTC,CASSASGTSGGHNEQFF
TRBV6-1,-,TRBJ2-1,13,many,TGTGCCACCGGACAGAGCTTGAACAATGAGCAGTTCTTC,CATGQSLNNEQFF
TRBV10-2,TRBD2,TRBJ2-3,17,few,TGCGCCAGCAGTGAGTCATTGCGGGGGAACTCGGGAGATACGCAGTATTTT,CASSESLRGNSGDTQYF
TRBV28,-,TRBJ2-1,17,many,TGTGCCAGCAGTTTCTTCAGTAGGACAAGGACCTGGAATGAGCAGTTCTTC,CASSFFSRTRTWNEQFF
TRBV6-4,-,TRBJ2-3,15,many,TGTGCCAGCAGTGAGGGCAGGACTAGCACAGATACGCAGTATTTT,CASSEGRTSTDTQYF
TRBV10-3,-,TRBJ1-1,12,many,TGTGCCACGACAGTGGATGACACTGAAGCTTTCTTT,CATTVDDTEAFF
TRBV27,-,TRBJ2-3,15,many,TGTGCCAGCGCCACCTCCCGCGGGAGCACAGATACGCAGTATTTT,CASATSRGSTDTQYF
TRBV12-3/TRBV12-4,TRBD2,TRBJ2-1,14,few,TGTGCCAGCAGACTAGCGGGAGGCCGGACAGAGCAGTTCTTC,CASRLAGGRTEQFF
TRBV5-1,-,TRBJ1-1,14,many,TGCGCCAGCAGCTCCCACCCGAGGGGCACTGAAGCTTTCTTT,CASSSHPRGTEAFF
TRBV12-3/TRBV12-4,-,TRBJ1-2,13,many,TGTGCCAGCAGTTTAGTGGGGGTCTATGGCTACACCTTC,CASSLVGVYGYTF
TRBV20-1,TRBD2,TRBJ2-7,14,-,TGCAGTGCTGTTCCCGGGACTAGCTCCTACGAGCAGTACTTC,CSAVPGTSSYEQYF
TRBV20-1,-,TRBJ2-1,17,few,TGCAGTGCTAGAGATAAAGGAGACGGTAGCTCCTACAATGAGCAGTTCTTC,CSARDKGDGSSYNEQFF
TRBV5-1,TRBD1,TRBJ2-7,17,many,TGCGCCAGCAGCCCCAAAGTAAGTGACAGGGGACTCCACGAGCAGTACTTC,CASSPKVSDRGLHEQYF
TRBV23-1,-,TRBJ2-7,18,-,TGCGCCCCGCCTCTGATCGCGTCCGGGTCCCTCTCTCTCTACGAGCAGTACTTC,CAPPLIASGSLSLYEQYF
TRBV5-1,TRBD2,TRBJ2-3,16,many,TGCGCCAGCAGTTTCACCGGGACTAGCGGCGCAGATACGCAGTATTTT,CASSFTGTSGADTQYF
TRBV12-3/TRBV12-4,-,TRBJ1-4,12,many,TGTGCCAGCAGTGAAGACAGCGAAAAACTGTTTTTT,CASSEDSEKLFF